This T cell receptor (beta chain) was retrieved from a study of blood T cell repertoires in COVID-19. The overall study: Acute and convalescent COVID-19 specimens originated in the United States, Italy and Spain. T cells, B-cell-depleted T cells, or PBMCs supplied cDNA or gDNA.

Germline CDR1 and CDR2: SGHNT and YENEEA. CDR3 length equals 15 residues. Trimming took 5 bases from V and 5 from J; bases not matched to a gene: 10. Authors' data handling: Estimates of nucleated cell counts were drawn from the amplification of reference gene primers. Profiling relied on immunoSEQ multiplex PCR, and the TCRdb table lists in-frame clones only, not all of them. From that table come the V and J calls and clone size; the DNA was used to work out D and trimming. The data show under 250,000 clones, with 86% seen just once and around 1.5% held by the top ten. The specimen was peripheral blood. This TCR was recovered from a woman aged 55 to 70 who had recovered from COVID-19. This chain uses TRBV11-3 with TRBJ2-5, with 8 bases identical to TRBD1. The CDR3 is CASSKDRGDRETQYF. CDR3 coding DNA: TGTGCCAGCAGCAAAGACAGGGGCGATCGGGAGACCCAGTACTTC.